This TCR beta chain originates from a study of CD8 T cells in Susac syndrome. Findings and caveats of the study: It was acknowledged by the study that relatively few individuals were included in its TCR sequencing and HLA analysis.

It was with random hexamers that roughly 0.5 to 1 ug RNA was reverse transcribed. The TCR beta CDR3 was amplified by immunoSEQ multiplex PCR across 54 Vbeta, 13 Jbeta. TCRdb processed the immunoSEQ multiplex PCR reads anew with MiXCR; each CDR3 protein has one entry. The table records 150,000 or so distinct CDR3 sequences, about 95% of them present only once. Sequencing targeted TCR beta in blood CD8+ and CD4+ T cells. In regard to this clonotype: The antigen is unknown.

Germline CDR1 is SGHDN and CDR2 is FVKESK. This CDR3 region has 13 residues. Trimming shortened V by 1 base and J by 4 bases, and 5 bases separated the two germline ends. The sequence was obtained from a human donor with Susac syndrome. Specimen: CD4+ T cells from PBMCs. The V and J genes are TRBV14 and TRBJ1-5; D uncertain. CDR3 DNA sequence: TGTGCCAGCAGCCAAGGTGAAAATCAGCCCCAGCATTTT. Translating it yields CASSQGENQPQHF.